This T cell receptor beta chain stems from a study of blood T cells in healthy people across ages. For the second PCR, which ran for roughly 6 to 11 cycles, a sample-barcoded 5' primer and a J-beta primer mix were used. Template switching added a 12-random-nucleotide identifier to every cDNA molecule. The study obtained at least 2.5 million CDR3-containing paired-end reads from every sample. Using its own MiXCR run on the 5' RACE reads, TCRdb lists one record per CDR3 protein. The sample has hundreds of thousands of distinct CDR3 sequences; about 52% are singletons. A word on this clonotype: What it recognizes is unknown.

Study outcomes and limitations: Naive T cell percentage showed a strong correlation with TCR beta diversity. Older individuals had lower TCR beta diversity per million T cells (the decline was roughly linear).

Per germline, CDR1 SEHNR and CDR2 FQNEAQ (reference sequence). There are 15 residues in the CDR3. The V and J ends lost 0 bases and 3 bases respectively, with 9 bases between them. This clonotype was obtained from a woman aged 55-70 years in good health. The chain carries TRBV7-9 and TRBJ2-1, with D unresolved. Sequenced input: blood. The CDR3 sequence is CASSLARLGYNEQFF. CDR3 DNA sequence: TGTGCCAGCAGCTTAGCGCGTCTTGGCTACAATGAGCAGTTCTTC.